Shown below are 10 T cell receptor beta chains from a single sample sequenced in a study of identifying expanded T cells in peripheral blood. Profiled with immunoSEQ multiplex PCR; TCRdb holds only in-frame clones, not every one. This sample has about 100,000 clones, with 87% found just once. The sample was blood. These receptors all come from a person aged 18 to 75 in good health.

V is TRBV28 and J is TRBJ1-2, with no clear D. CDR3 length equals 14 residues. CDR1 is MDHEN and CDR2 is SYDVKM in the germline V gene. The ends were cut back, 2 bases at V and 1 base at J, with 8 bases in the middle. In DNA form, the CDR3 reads TGTGCCAGCAGTTTAGGCAGGAATAACTATGGCTACACCTTC. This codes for CASSLGRNNYGYTF.

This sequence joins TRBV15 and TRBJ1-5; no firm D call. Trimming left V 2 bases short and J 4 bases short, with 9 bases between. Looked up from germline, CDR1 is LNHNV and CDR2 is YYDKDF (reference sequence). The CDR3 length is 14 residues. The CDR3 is CATSRTAKNQPQHF. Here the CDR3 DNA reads TGTGCCACCAGCAGAACAGCTAAAAATCAGCCCCAGCATTTT.

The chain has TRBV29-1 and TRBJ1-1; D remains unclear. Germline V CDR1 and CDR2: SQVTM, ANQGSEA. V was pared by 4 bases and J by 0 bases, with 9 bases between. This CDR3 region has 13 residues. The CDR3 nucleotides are TGCAGCGTTGCCCTCGGATTGAACACTGAAGCTTTCTTT. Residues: CSVALGLNTEAFF.

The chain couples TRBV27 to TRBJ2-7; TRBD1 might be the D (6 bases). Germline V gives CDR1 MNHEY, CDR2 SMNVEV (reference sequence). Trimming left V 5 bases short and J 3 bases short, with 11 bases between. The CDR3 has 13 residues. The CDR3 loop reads CASSPTGFYEQYF. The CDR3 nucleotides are TGTGCCAGCAGTCCCACAGGGTTCTACGAGCAGTACTTC.

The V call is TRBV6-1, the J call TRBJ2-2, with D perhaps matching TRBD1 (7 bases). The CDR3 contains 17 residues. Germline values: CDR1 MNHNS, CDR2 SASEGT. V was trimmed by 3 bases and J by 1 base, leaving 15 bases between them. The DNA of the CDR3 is TGTGCCAGCAGTGAGGGGCCAGGGGGGATGAACACCGGGGAGCTGTTTTTT. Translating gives CASSEGPGGMNTGELFF.

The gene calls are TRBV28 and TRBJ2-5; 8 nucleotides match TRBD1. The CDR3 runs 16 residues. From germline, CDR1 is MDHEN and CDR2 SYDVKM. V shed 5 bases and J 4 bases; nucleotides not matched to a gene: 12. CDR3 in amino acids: CASSRRLDRVGETQYF. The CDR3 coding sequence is TGTGCCAGCAGTCGTAGACTGGACAGGGTGGGAGAGACCCAGTACTTC.

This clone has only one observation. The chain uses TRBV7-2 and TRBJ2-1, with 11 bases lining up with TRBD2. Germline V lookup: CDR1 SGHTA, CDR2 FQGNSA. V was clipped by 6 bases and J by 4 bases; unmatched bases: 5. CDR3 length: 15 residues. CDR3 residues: CASSASGGTYNEQFF. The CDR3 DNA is TGTGCCAGCAGTGCTAGCGGGGGGACATACAATGAGCAGTTCTTC.

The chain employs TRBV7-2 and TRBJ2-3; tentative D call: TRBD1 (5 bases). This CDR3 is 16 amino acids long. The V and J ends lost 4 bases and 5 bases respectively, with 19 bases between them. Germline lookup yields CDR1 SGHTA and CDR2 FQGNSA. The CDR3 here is CASSSDKYTHEDTQYF. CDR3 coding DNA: TGTGCCAGCAGCTCGGACAAATATACCCATGAAGATACGCAGTATTTT. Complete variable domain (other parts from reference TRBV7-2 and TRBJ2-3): GAGVSQSPSNKVTEKGKDVELRCDPISGHTALYWYRQSLGQGLEFLIYFQGNSAPDKSGLPSDRFSAERTGGSVSTLTIQRTQQEDSAVYLCASSSDKYTHEDTQYFGPGTRLTVL.

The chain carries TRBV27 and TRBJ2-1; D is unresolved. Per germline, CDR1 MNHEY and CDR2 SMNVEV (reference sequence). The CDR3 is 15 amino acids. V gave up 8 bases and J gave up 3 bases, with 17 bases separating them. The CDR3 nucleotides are TGTGCCAGCTCGGTCCCGGCAATCCGCTACAATGAGCAGTTCTTC. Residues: CASSVPAIRYNEQFF.

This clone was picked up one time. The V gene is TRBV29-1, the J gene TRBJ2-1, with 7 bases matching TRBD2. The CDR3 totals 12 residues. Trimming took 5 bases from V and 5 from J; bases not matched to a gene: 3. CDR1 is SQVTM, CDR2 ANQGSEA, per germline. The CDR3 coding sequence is TGCAGCGTTAGGACTAGGCACAATGAGCAGTTCTTC. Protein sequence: CSVRTRHNEQFF.